This is a list of T cell receptor beta chains from one sample in a study of T cell responses to AZD1222 COVID-19 vaccine. TCRdb's copy holds only in-frame clones and misses some; the assay was immunoSEQ multiplex PCR. In the table there are tens of thousands of clones, roughly 82% of which are singletons. The specimen was peripheral blood, collected on day 0 of AZD1222 vaccination. The receptors originated from an adult in good health. Each CDR3 is given with its conserved first and last residue. Fields, in order: clone size, D gene, V gene, J gene, CDR3 protein, CDR3 DNA. D genes are given only for firm matches. Clone sizes are given selectively: once, few, many, or a class where the clone is expanded.

abundance: -
d_gene: -
v_gene: TRBV18
j_gene: TRBJ1-1
CDR3aa: CASSPPRGGNTEAFF
CDR3nt: TGTGCCAGCTCACCGCCTCGGGGGGGGAACACTGAAGCTTTCTTT

abundance: -
d_gene: -
v_gene: TRBV6-6
j_gene: TRBJ2-1
CDR3aa: CASTPAGRRSNEQFF
CDR3nt: TGTGCCAGCACCCCAGCCGGGAGAAGGAGCAATGAGCAGTTCTTC

abundance: -
d_gene: -
v_gene: TRBV10-3
j_gene: TRBJ1-5
CDR3aa: CAISEAGGAPNQPQHF
CDR3nt: TGTGCCATCAGTGAAGCTGGAGGCGCTCCCAATCAGCCCCAGCATTTT

abundance: -
d_gene: -
v_gene: TRBV3-1/TRBV3-2
j_gene: TRBJ1-1
CDR3aa: CASSHEQGLNTEAFF
CDR3nt: TGTGCCAGCAGCCATGAACAGGGCCTAAACACTGAAGCTTTCTTT

abundance: -
d_gene: TRBD1
v_gene: TRBV4-2
j_gene: TRBJ2-2
CDR3aa: CASSPQGANTGELFF
CDR3nt: TGTGCCAGCAGCCCACAGGGGGCGAACACCGGGGAGCTGTTTTTT

abundance: few
d_gene: -
v_gene: TRBV19
j_gene: TRBJ1-5
CDR3aa: CASSLPPGGDVYSNQPQHF
CDR3nt: TGTGCCAGTAGTCTCCCCCCGGGAGGGGACGTCTATAGCAATCAGCCCCAGCATTTT

abundance: few
d_gene: TRBD2
v_gene: TRBV5-6
j_gene: TRBJ2-1
CDR3aa: CASSLDSGTTYNEQFF
CDR3nt: TGTGCCAGCAGCTTGGATAGCGGGACCACCTACAATGAGCAGTTCTTC

abundance: once
d_gene: -
v_gene: TRBV3-1/TRBV3-2
j_gene: TRBJ2-7
CDR3aa: CASSLMGAGISLGEQYF
CDR3nt: TGTGCCAGCAGCCTCATGGGGGCAGGGATATCCCTGGGTGAGCAGTACTTC

abundance: -
d_gene: -
v_gene: TRBV24-1
j_gene: TRBJ1-2
CDR3aa: CAIRWGGFGYTF
CDR3nt: TGTGCCATCCGGTGGGGGGGCTTTGGCTACACCTTC

abundance: -
d_gene: -
v_gene: TRBV7-8
j_gene: TRBJ2-7
CDR3aa: CASSLAGGGYEQYF
CDR3nt: TGTGCCAGCAGCTTAGCGGGAGGGGGCTACGAGCAGTACTTC

abundance: -
d_gene: TRBD2
v_gene: TRBV16
j_gene: TRBJ2-1
CDR3aa: CASSPSATSGIYNEQFF
CDR3nt: TGTGCCAGCAGCCCTTCGGCGACTAGCGGGATCTACAATGAGCAGTTCTTC

abundance: -
d_gene: -
v_gene: TRBV23-1
j_gene: TRBJ1-2
CDR3aa: CASSQRPQGPTNYGYTF
CDR3nt: TGCGCCAGCAGTCAAAGGCCCCAGGGGCCTACCAACTATGGCTACACCTTC

abundance: -
d_gene: -
v_gene: TRBV6-5
j_gene: TRBJ1-2
CDR3aa: CASSYSAKGGNYGYTF
CDR3nt: TGTGCCAGCAGTTACTCTGCAAAGGGGGGGAACTATGGCTACACCTTC

abundance: -
d_gene: -
v_gene: TRBV5-6
j_gene: TRBJ2-7
CDR3aa: CASSSQSRGEQYF
CDR3nt: TGTGCCAGCAGCTCCCAATCGAGAGGCGAGCAGTACTTC

abundance: -
d_gene: -
v_gene: TRBV7-9
j_gene: TRBJ1-4
CDR3aa: CATVRAPEEKLFF
CDR3nt: TGTGCCACCGTTAGAGCCCCTGAAGAAAAACTGTTTTTT

abundance: -
d_gene: -
v_gene: TRBV6-5
j_gene: TRBJ1-2
CDR3aa: CASSYTPEANYGYTF
CDR3nt: TGTGCCAGCAGTTACACCCCCGAGGCTAACTATGGCTACACCTTC

abundance: -
d_gene: -
v_gene: TRBV6-5
j_gene: TRBJ2-2
CDR3aa: CASSLRSGELFF
CDR3nt: TGTGCCAGCAGTTTGCGGAGCGGGGAGCTGTTTTTT

abundance: -
d_gene: -
v_gene: TRBV7-2
j_gene: TRBJ2-1
CDR3aa: CASRTPGSSYNEQFF
CDR3nt: TGTGCCAGCAGGACACCAGGGAGCTCCTACAATGAGCAGTTCTTC

abundance: -
d_gene: TRBD2
v_gene: TRBV5-8
j_gene: TRBJ2-5
CDR3aa: CASSGLAGTQYF
CDR3nt: TGTGCCAGCAGTGGACTAGCTGGTACCCAGTACTTC

abundance: -
d_gene: TRBD1
v_gene: TRBV6-4
j_gene: TRBJ2-7
CDR3aa: CASSADRGQVQYF
CDR3nt: TGTGCCAGCAGCGCGGACAGGGGGCAAGTTCAGTACTTC

abundance: -
d_gene: TRBD2
v_gene: TRBV27
j_gene: TRBJ2-2
CDR3aa: CASSVVGTSGTGELFF
CDR3nt: TGTGCCAGCAGTGTCGTCGGGACTAGCGGTACCGGGGAGCTGTTTTTT

abundance: -
d_gene: -
v_gene: TRBV27
j_gene: TRBJ1-2
CDR3aa: CASKLTGQLSTYGYTF
CDR3nt: TGTGCCAGCAAACTCACTGGACAGCTTAGTACCTATGGCTACACCTTC

abundance: -
d_gene: TRBD1
v_gene: TRBV14
j_gene: TRBJ2-7
CDR3aa: CASSRRGLPYEQYF
CDR3nt: TGTGCCAGCAGCCGCAGGGGGCTCCCCTACGAGCAGTACTTC

abundance: -
d_gene: -
v_gene: TRBV12-5
j_gene: TRBJ2-3
CDR3aa: CASAPTDTQYF
CDR3nt: TGTGCTAGTGCCCCCACAGATACGCAGTATTTT

abundance: -
d_gene: -
v_gene: TRBV7-9
j_gene: TRBJ2-4
CDR3aa: CASSYTGRENIQYF
CDR3nt: TGTGCCAGCAGCTATACTGGACGGGAAAACATTCAGTACTTC

abundance: -
d_gene: -
v_gene: TRBV5-3
j_gene: TRBJ1-2
CDR3aa: CARSLGDGADGGYTF
CDR3nt: TGTGCCAGAAGCTTGGGAGATGGGGCAGATGGTGGCTACACCTTC

abundance: few
d_gene: TRBD2
v_gene: TRBV7-9
j_gene: TRBJ2-6
CDR3aa: CASSSGLEKSGANVLTF
CDR3nt: TGTGCCAGCAGCTCGGGACTAGAAAAGTCTGGGGCCAACGTCCTGACTTTC

abundance: -
d_gene: -
v_gene: TRBV5-1
j_gene: TRBJ1-2
CDR3aa: CASSLGSNYGYTF
CDR3nt: TGCGCCAGCAGCTTGGGCAGCAACTATGGCTACACCTTC

abundance: -
d_gene: -
v_gene: TRBV14
j_gene: TRBJ2-3
CDR3aa: CASSPSVGKNRRDTQYF
CDR3nt: TGTGCCAGCAGCCCCTCAGTCGGCAAAAATCGTAGAGATACGCAGTATTTT

abundance: -
d_gene: -
v_gene: TRBV29-1
j_gene: TRBJ1-4
CDR3aa: CSVVSPGEKLFF
CDR3nt: TGCAGCGTTGTCTCTCCAGGGGAAAAACTGTTTTTT

abundance: -
d_gene: -
v_gene: TRBV18
j_gene: TRBJ2-3
CDR3aa: CASSPPGDTQYF
CDR3nt: TGTGCCAGCTCACCACCGGGCGATACGCAGTATTTT

abundance: -
d_gene: TRBD2
v_gene: TRBV9
j_gene: TRBJ2-1
CDR3aa: CASRPGGSAYNEQFF
CDR3nt: TGTGCCAGCAGACCGGGCGGGAGCGCATACAATGAGCAGTTCTTC

abundance: -
d_gene: -
v_gene: TRBV12-3/TRBV12-4
j_gene: TRBJ1-5
CDR3aa: CASSSEGRRAQHF
CDR3nt: TGTGCCAGCAGTTCCGAGGGAAGGAGGGCCCAGCATTTT